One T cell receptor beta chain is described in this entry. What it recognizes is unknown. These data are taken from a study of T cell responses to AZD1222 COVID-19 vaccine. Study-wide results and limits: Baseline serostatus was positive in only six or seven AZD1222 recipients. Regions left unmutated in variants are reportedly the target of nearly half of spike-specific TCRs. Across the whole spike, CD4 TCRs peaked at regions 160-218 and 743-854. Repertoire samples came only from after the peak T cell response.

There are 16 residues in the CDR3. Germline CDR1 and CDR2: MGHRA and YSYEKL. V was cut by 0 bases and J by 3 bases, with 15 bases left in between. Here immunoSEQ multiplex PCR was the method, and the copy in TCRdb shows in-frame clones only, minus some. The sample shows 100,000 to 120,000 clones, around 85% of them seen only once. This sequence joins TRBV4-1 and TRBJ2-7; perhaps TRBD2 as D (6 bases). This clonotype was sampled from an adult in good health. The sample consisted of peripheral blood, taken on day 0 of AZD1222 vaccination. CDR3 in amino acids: CASSQDLRRGNYEQYF. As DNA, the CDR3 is TGCGCCAGCAGCCAAGATCTGAGACGGGGGAACTACGAGCAGTACTTC.